This is a list of T cell receptor beta chains from one sample in a study of shared clonotypes between healthy human individuals. This table comes from immunoSEQ multiplex PCR, and its TCRdb copy is limited to in-frame clones, with some not included. The sample lists under 600,000 clones, less than 98% seen once, with around 0.057% in the top ten. Sequencing was carried out using naive CD4+ T cells sorted from blood. These receptors all come from a woman aged 25 to 39 in good health. The CDR3 runs from the conserved cysteine through the conserved F or W. Fields, in order: J gene, CDR3 length, clone size, D gene, V gene, CDR3 protein, CDR3 DNA. The D gene is left open where the match is weak. Size values are once, few and many counts, or a class for expanded clones, and some rows have none.

j_gene: TRBJ1-3
len: 15
abundance: -
d_gene: TRBD1
v_gene: TRBV5-1
CDR3aa: CASSAMTGFGNTIYF
CDR3nt: TGCGCCAGCAGCGCAATGACAGGGTTTGGAAACACCATATATTTT

j_gene: TRBJ1-2
len: 14
abundance: -
d_gene: -
v_gene: TRBV10-3
CDR3aa: CAISNPDWNYGYTF
CDR3nt: TGTGCCATCAGTAATCCGGACTGGAACTATGGCTACACCTTC

j_gene: TRBJ1-4
len: 14
abundance: -
d_gene: TRBD1
v_gene: TRBV5-1
CDR3aa: CASRSGTGSEKLFF
CDR3nt: TGCGCCAGCAGATCCGGGACAGGGTCTGAAAAACTGTTTTTT

j_gene: TRBJ1-1
len: 14
abundance: -
d_gene: -
v_gene: TRBV5-1
CDR3aa: CASRVGVMNTEAFF
CDR3nt: TGCGCCAGCAGGGTTGGGGTAATGAACACTGAAGCTTTCTTT

j_gene: TRBJ2-2
len: 16
abundance: -
d_gene: TRBD1
v_gene: TRBV4-1
CDR3aa: CASSQHGTGATGELFF
CDR3nt: TGCGCCAGCAGCCAGCACGGGACAGGGGCGACCGGGGAGCTGTTTTTT

j_gene: TRBJ2-7
len: 13
abundance: -
d_gene: -
v_gene: TRBV5-1
CDR3aa: CASSSRDPYEQYF
CDR3nt: TGCGCCAGCAGCTCGAGGGACCCCTACGAGCAGTACTTC

j_gene: TRBJ2-2
len: 17
abundance: once
d_gene: TRBD2
v_gene: TRBV9
CDR3aa: CASSVGSTSGYTGELFF
CDR3nt: TGTGCCAGCAGCGTAGGCTCGACTAGCGGATACACCGGGGAGCTGTTTTTT

j_gene: TRBJ1-2
len: 16
abundance: once
d_gene: TRBD1
v_gene: TRBV9
CDR3aa: CASSVEWQGADYGYTF
CDR3nt: TGTGCCAGCAGCGTAGAGTGGCAGGGGGCAGACTATGGCTACACCTTC

j_gene: TRBJ2-1
len: 17
abundance: -
d_gene: -
v_gene: TRBV6-1
CDR3aa: CASSESLNGPPYNEQFF
CDR3nt: TGTGCCAGCAGTGAAAGTTTGAACGGCCCCCCCTACAATGAGCAGTTCTTC

j_gene: TRBJ2-7
len: 17
abundance: -
d_gene: TRBD2
v_gene: TRBV28
CDR3aa: CASSFATQLASSYEQYF
CDR3nt: TGTGCCAGCAGTTTTGCCACCCAACTAGCGTCAAGTTACGAGCAGTACTTC

j_gene: TRBJ1-6
len: 17
abundance: -
d_gene: TRBD1
v_gene: TRBV7-9
CDR3aa: CASSSPWGTGYNSPLHF
CDR3nt: TGTGCCAGCAGCTCCCCATGGGGGACAGGATATAATTCACCCCTCCACTTT

j_gene: TRBJ1-2
len: 13
abundance: few
d_gene: -
v_gene: TRBV5-6
CDR3aa: CASSRAVRAGYTF
CDR3nt: TGTGCCAGCAGTCGCGCCGTTCGGGCTGGCTACACCTTC

j_gene: TRBJ1-1
len: 12
abundance: -
d_gene: -
v_gene: TRBV7-2
CDR3aa: CASSPFISVAFF
CDR3nt: TGTGCCAGCAGCCCTTTTATCTCAGTGGCTTTCTTT

j_gene: TRBJ2-7
len: 17
abundance: -
d_gene: TRBD2
v_gene: TRBV19
CDR3aa: CASRRASGRATSYEQYF
CDR3nt: TGTGCCAGTAGACGGGCTAGCGGGAGGGCCACGTCCTACGAGCAGTACTTC

j_gene: TRBJ1-5
len: 14
abundance: -
d_gene: -
v_gene: TRBV28
CDR3aa: CASSLSQGPLTQHF
CDR3nt: TGTGCCAGCAGTTTGAGTCAGGGGCCCCTGACCCAGCATTTT

j_gene: TRBJ1-4
len: 16
abundance: -
d_gene: -
v_gene: TRBV9
CDR3aa: CASSVAMGATNEKLFF
CDR3nt: TGTGCCAGCAGCGTAGCAATGGGAGCAACTAATGAAAAACTGTTTTTT